Presented here are 5 T cell receptor beta chains from one specimen sequenced in a study of CD8+CD57+ T cells in acquired aplastic anemia. Profiling of TCR beta VDJ combinations and CDR3 sequences used genomic DNA as template. MiXCR, run by TCRdb on the reads, gives a single entry per CDR3 protein. The sample lists 150,000 to 200,000 distinct CDR3 sequences, about 60% occurring once. Sequencing used sorted CD4+, CD8+, or CD8+CD57+ T cells (not recorded which) from PBMCs. Receptors were obtained from a human donor in good health.

This clonotype was detected ten times or more. V and J are TRBV11-3 and TRBJ2-7; 9 bases align to TRBD2. The CDR3 contains 15 residues. Per germline, CDR1 SGHNT and CDR2 YENEEA. V lost 5 bases to trimming and J lost 3 bases; unmatched junction nucleotides: 8. The chain's CDR3 is CASSRRLAGLYEQYF. CDR3 bases: TGTGCCAGCAGCCGTAGGCTAGCGGGACTCTACGAGCAGTACTTC.

This rearrangement joins TRBV29-1 to TRBJ1-2; TRBD1 agrees at 8 bases. Per germline, CDR1 SQVTM and CDR2 ANQGSEA. The length of the CDR3 is 11 residues. The J segment lost 8 bases and the V segment lost 7 bases, leaving 6 bases of the junction unmatched. The CDR3 spells CSARTGTGYTF. The CDR3 DNA reads TGCAGCGCCCGGACAGGGACGGGCTACACCTTC.

The V call is TRBV5-4, the J call TRBJ2-7, with 9 bases that match TRBD2. V shed 0 bases, J shed 2 bases, and the junction held 3 bases outside the gene matches. Per the germline V gene, CDR1 is SGHNT and CDR2 is YYREEE (reference sequence). The CDR3 runs to 15 residues. The CDR3 sequence is CASSLGLAVTYEQYF. The CDR3 DNA reads TGTGCCAGCAGCTTGGGACTAGCGGTGACCTACGAGCAGTACTTC.

V gene TRBV7-2 combines with J gene TRBJ2-1; TRBD2 matches 10 bases. CDR1 is SGHTA, CDR2 FQGNSA, per germline. This CDR3 region has 14 residues. J lost 4 bases, V lost 6 bases, and 3 bases had no gene match. CDR3: CASRKREGYNEQFF. The DNA of the CDR3 is TGTGCCAGCAGGAAGCGGGAGGGTTACAATGAGCAGTTCTTC.

This chain links TRBV9 with TRBJ2-2; 8 bases are a match to TRBD2. The CDR3 loop spans 14 amino acids. With V trimmed by 4 bases and J by 6 bases, 5 bases remained unmatched. The V gene's germline CDR1 is SGDLS and CDR2 YYNGEE. The CDR3 DNA reads TGTGCCAGCAGCCCTCGGACTAGCTCCGGGGAGCTGTTTTTT. Its protein product is CASSPRTSSGELFF. Based on the CDR3 plus reference TRBV9 and TRBJ2-2, the full variable domain is DSGVTQTPKHLITATGQRVTLRCSPRSGDLSVYWYQQSLDQGLQFLIQYYNGEERAKGNILERFSAQQFPDLHSELNLSSLELGDSALYFCASSPRTSSGELFFGEGSRLTVL.